This T cell receptor (beta chain) derives from a study of Ad26.COV2.S vaccination and SARS-CoV-2 variants. As for the study in general: The donor participated in the COV1001 trial, in its Ad26.COV2.S arm.

Profiling relied on immunoSEQ multiplex PCR, and the TCRdb table lists in-frame clones only, not all of them. Among about 350,000 clones listed, 75% to 90% were seen once. Study-wide points: Reports say spike-specific CD8+ and CD4+ T cell responses covered substantial breadth after vaccination. Analyses that measured TCR breadth and depth may have underestimated total T cell responses.

Germline V gives CDR1 MDHEN, CDR2 SYDVKM. The CDR3 has 16 amino acids. V was clipped by 5 bases and J by 4 bases, with 17 bases between them. Remarks on this clone: Its specificity is unknown.

The treatment is: 15 to 20 received Ad26.COV2.S at low or high dose, single or two shots; 5 received placebo; per-sample allocation not given. Samples analyzed were those drawn on day 63 after the first vaccine or placebo injection. The sequence was obtained from a person between 18 and 59 years old who received the Ad26.COV2.S COVID-19 vaccine or a placebo. The specimen was peripheral blood, collected in a trial of Ad26.COV2.S vaccine versus placebo. The chain links TRBV28 to TRBJ2-2; possibly TRBD2 for D (6 bases). The CDR3 nucleotides are TGTGCCAGCAGTCTTACTCGGGGGAAGGGCACCGGGGAGCTGTTTTTT. Translation: CASSLTRGKGTGELFF.